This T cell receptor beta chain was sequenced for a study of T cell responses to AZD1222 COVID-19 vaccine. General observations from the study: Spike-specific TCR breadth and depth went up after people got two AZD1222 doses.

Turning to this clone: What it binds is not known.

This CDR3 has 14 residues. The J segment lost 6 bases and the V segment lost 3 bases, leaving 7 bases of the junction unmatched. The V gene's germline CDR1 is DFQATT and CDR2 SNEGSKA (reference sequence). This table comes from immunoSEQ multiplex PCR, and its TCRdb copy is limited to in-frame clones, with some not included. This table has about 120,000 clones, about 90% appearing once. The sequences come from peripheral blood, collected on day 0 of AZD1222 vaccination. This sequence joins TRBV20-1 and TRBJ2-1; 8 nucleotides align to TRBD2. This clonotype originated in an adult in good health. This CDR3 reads CSASGGLEFNEQFF. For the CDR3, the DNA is TGCAGTGCTAGTGGGGGACTAGAGTTCAATGAGCAGTTCTTC.